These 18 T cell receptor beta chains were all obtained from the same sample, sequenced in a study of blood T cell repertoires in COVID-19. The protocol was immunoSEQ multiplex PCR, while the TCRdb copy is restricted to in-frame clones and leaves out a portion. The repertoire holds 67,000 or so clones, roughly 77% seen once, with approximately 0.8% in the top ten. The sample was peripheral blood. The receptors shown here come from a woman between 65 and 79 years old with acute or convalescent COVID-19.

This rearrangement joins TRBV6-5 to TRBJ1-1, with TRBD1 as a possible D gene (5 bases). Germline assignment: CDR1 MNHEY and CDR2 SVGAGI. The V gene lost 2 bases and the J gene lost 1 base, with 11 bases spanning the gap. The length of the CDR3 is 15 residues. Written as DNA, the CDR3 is TGTGCCAGCAGTTACACTGGAGGGGCGAACACTGAAGCTTTCTTT. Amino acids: CASSYTGGANTEAFF.

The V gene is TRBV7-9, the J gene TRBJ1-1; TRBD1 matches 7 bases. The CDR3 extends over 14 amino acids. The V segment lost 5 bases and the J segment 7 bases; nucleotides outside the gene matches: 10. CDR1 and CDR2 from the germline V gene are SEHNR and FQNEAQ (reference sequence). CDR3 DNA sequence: TGTGCCAGCAGCCAGATAGGGACAGCCGATGAAGCTTTCTTT. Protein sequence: CASSQIGTADEAFF.

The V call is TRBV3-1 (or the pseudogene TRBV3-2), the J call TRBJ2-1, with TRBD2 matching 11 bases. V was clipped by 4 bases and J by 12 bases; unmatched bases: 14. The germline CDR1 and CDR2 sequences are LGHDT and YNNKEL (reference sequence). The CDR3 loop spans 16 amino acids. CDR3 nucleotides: TGTGCCAGCAGCCCACTAGCGGGGGACTACTACGATGTGCAGTTCTTC. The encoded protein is CASSPLAGDYYDVQFF.

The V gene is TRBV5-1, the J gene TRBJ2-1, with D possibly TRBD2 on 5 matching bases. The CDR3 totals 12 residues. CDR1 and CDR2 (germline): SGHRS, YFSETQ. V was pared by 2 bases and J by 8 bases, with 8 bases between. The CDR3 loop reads CASSFAGDEQFF. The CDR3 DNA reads TGCGCCAGCAGCTTTGCCGGGGATGAGCAGTTCTTC. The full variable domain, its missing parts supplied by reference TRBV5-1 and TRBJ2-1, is KAGVTQTPRYLIKTRGQQVTLSCSPISGHRSVSWYQQTPGQGLQFLFEYFSETQRNKGNFPGRFSGRQFSNSRSEMNVSTLELGDSALYLCASSFAGDEQFFGPGTRLTVL.

In DNA, the CDR3 is TGTGCCAGCAGTTCTATTGCCCCCAATCTGCCCTATGGCTACACCTTC. This sequence encodes CASSSIAPNLPYGYTF. V is TRBV27 and J is TRBJ1-2; D unclear. There are 16 residues in the CDR3. Germline V gene data show CDR1 as MNHEY and CDR2 as SMNVEV (reference sequence). V dropped 4 bases and J dropped 4 bases, with 19 bases sitting between them.

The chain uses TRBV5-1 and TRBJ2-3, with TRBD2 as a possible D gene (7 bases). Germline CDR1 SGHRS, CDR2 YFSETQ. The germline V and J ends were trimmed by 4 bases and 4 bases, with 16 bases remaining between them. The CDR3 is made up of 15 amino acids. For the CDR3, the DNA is TGCGCCAGCAGCCCTGGGGCGGGGGCCTCAGATACGCAGTATTTT. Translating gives CASSPGAGASDTQYF.

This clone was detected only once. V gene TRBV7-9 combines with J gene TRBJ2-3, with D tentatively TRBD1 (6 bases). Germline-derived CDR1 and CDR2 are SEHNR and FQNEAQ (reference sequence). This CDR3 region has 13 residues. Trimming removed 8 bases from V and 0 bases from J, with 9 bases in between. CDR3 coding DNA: TGTGCCAGCGAACAGGGTAGCACAGATACGCAGTATTTT. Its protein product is CASEQGSTDTQYF.

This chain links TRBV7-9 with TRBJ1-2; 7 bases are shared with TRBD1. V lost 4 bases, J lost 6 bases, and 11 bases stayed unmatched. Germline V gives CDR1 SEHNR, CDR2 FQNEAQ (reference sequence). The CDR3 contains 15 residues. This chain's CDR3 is CASSSPTGQSHGYTF. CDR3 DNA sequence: TGTGCCAGCAGCTCCCCTACGGGACAGTCGCATGGCTACACCTTC.

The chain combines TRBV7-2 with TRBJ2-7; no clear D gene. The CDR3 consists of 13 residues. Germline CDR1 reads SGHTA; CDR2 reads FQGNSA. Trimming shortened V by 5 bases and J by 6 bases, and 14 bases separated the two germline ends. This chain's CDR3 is CASSPPRPSEQYF. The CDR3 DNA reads TGTGCCAGCAGCCCCCCGCGGCCATCCGAGCAGTACTTC.

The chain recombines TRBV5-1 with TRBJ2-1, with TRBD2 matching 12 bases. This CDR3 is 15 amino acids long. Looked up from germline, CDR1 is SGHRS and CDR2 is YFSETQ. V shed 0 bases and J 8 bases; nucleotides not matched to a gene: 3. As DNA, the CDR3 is TGCGCCAGCAGCTTGGGAACTAGCGGGGGGCATGAGCAGTTCTTC. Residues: CASSLGTSGGHEQFF.

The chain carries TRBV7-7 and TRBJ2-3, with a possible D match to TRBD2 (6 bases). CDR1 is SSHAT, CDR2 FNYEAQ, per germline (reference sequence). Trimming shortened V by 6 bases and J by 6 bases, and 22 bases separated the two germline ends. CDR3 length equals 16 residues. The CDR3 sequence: CASSPTIRTAGDTQYF. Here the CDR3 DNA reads TGTGCCAGCAGTCCTACCATTAGGACTGCGGGGGATACGCAGTATTTT.

The CDR3 loop reads CASSFGTGGTEAFF. As DNA, the CDR3 is TGTGCCAGCAGTTTTGGGACAGGGGGCACTGAAGCTTTCTTT. This rearrangement joins TRBV27 to TRBJ1-1; TRBD1 aligns across 11 bases. The germline V gene encodes CDR1 MNHEY and CDR2 SMNVEV (reference sequence). This CDR3 contains 14 residues. The V segment lost 3 bases and the J segment 4 bases; nucleotides outside the gene matches: 1.

CDR3 DNA sequence: TGTGCCAGCAGTCAAACTAGCGGCAACAATGAGCAGTTCTTC. Its protein product is CASSQTSGNNEQFF. The chain uses TRBV6-5 and TRBJ2-1, with 8 bases lining up with TRBD2. After removal of 5 bases from V and 5 bases from J, the junction contained 5 bases not matched to a gene. From germline, CDR1 is MNHEY and CDR2 SVGAGI. The CDR3 is 14 amino acids.

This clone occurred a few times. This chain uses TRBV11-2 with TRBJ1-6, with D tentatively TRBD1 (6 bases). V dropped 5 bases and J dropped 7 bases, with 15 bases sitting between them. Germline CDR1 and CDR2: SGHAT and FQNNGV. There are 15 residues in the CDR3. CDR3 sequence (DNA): TGTGCCAGCAGCGCCCTCGCCAGGGGAAATTCACCCCTCCACTTT. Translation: CASSALARGNSPLHF. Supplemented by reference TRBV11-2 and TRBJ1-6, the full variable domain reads EAGVAQSPRYKIIEKRQSVAFWCNPISGHATLYWYQQILGQGPKLLIQFQNNGVVDDSQLPKDRFSAERLKGVDSTLKIQPAKLEDSAVYLCASSALARGNSPLHFGNGTRLTVT.

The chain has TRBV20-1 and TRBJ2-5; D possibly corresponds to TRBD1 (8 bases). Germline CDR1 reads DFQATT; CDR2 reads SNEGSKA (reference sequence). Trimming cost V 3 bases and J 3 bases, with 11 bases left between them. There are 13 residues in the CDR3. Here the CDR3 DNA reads TGCAGTGCTAGTACAGGGGGGGAAGAGACCCAGTACTTC. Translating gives CSASTGGEETQYF.

The CDR3 DNA reads TGTGCCATCAGCAACGGGGAGCTGTTTTTT. This codes for CAISNGELFF. The V call is TRBV10-3, the J call TRBJ2-2; D gene ambiguous. CDR1 ENHRY and CDR2 SYGVKD come from the germline V gene. V was shortened by 6 bases and J by 7 bases, with 3 bases between the two germline ends. The CDR3 length is 10 residues.

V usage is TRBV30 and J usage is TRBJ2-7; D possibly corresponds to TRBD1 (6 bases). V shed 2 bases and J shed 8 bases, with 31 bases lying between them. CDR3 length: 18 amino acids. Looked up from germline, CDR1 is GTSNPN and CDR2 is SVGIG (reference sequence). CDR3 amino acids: CAWSRFAGDLLRGNQQYF. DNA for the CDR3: TGTGCCTGGAGTCGATTCGCAGGGGACCTCTTACGGGGCAACCAGCAGTACTTC.

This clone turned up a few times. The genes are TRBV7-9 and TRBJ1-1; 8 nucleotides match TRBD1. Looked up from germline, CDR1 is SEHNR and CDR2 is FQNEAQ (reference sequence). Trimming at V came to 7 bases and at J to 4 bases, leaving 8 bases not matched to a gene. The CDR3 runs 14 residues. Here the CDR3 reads CASTPQGAVTEAFF. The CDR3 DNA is TGTGCCAGCACCCCCCAGGGGGCGGTCACTGAAGCTTTCTTT. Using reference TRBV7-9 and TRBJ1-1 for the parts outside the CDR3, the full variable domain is DTGVSQNPRHKITKRGQNVTFRCDPISEHNRLYWYRQTLGQGPEFLTYFQNEAQLEKSRLLSDRFSAERPKGSFSTLEIQRTEQGDSAMYLCASTPQGAVTEAFFGQGTRLTVV.